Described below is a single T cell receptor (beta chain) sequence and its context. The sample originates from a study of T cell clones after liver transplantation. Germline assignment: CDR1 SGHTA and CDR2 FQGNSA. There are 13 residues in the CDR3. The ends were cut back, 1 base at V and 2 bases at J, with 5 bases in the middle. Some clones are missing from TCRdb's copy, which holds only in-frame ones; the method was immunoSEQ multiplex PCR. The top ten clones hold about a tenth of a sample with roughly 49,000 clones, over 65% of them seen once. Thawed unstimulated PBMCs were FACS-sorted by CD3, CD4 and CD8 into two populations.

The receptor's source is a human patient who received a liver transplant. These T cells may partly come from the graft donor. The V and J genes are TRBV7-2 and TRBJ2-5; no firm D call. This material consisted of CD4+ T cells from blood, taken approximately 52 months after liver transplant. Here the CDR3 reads CASSLVTQETQYF. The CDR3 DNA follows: TGTGCCAGCAGCTTAGTCACTCAAGAGACCCAGTACTTC.